A selection of T cell receptor beta chains follows, all from one sample in a study of shared clonotypes between healthy human individuals. The assay was immunoSEQ multiplex PCR, and TCRdb's table has in-frame clones only and misses some. Among about a million clones listed, approximately 80% were seen once. The sequenced material came from memory CD4+ T cells from PBMCs. These receptors came from a man in his late teens or twenties in good health. Some clones in this sample may be carry-over from other donors' samples. CDR3s include the opening cysteine and the closing phenylalanine or tryptophan. The order of the fields is CDR3 protein, CDR3 DNA, J gene, V gene, D gene, clone size. A D gene is named only where the DNA matches it firmly. Size tells how often a clone was seen (once, few, many) or the class of an expanded clone, and some rows leave it out.

CASSDPLGKAPVRGGYTF	TGTGCCAGCAGTGACCCCCTCGGGAAGGCGCCCGTCAGGGGGGGCTACACCTTC	TRBJ1-2	TRBV2	TRBD1	.
CASRLAGGLGETQYF	TGTGCCAGTAGACTAGCGGGAGGGCTCGGTGAGACCCAGTACTTC	TRBJ2-5	TRBV2	TRBD2	few
CASSLSSPAGGYTF	TGTGCCAGCAGTTTATCGTCCCCCGCGGGCGGCTACACCTTC	TRBJ1-2	TRBV28	.	.
CASSQGSLRWNTDTQYF	TGTGCCAGCAGCCAAGGCTCACTCAGGTGGAACACAGATACGCAGTATTTT	TRBJ2-3	TRBV14	.	.
CASSSYRVLDTDTQYF	TGCGCCAGCAGCTCTTACAGGGTATTAGACACAGATACGCAGTATTTT	TRBJ2-3	TRBV5-1	.	.
CASSLGHPYEQYF	TGTGCCAGCAGCCTCGGACACCCCTACGAGCAGTACTTC	TRBJ2-7	TRBV13	.	.
CSVGDRDGQPQHF	TGCAGCGTAGGCGACAGGGATGGCCAGCCCCAGCATTTT	TRBJ1-5	TRBV29-1	TRBD1	few
CASSPQTGLSTEAFF	TGTGCCAGCAGTCCCCAGACAGGGCTAAGCACTGAAGCTTTCTTT	TRBJ1-1	TRBV6-5	TRBD1	.
CASSVAGATNEKLFF	TGTGCCAGCAGCGTTGCGGGGGCAACTAATGAAAAACTGTTTTTT	TRBJ1-4	TRBV5-5	.	few
CATSKRTGLNTEAFF	TGTGCCACCAGCAAACGGACAGGGCTGAACACTGAAGCTTTCTTT	TRBJ1-1	TRBV15	TRBD1	.
CASSSLLGQNTGELFF	TGCGCCAGCAGCTCCCTATTGGGACAAAACACCGGGGAGCTGTTTTTT	TRBJ2-2	TRBV5-1	.	once
CATNSEAAGQPQHF	TGTGCCACCAACAGTGAGGCGGCCGGTCAGCCCCAGCATTTT	TRBJ1-5	TRBV28	.	many
CASTTLAAQYF	TGTGCCAGCACCACCCTAGCCGCCCAGTACTTC	TRBJ2-5	TRBV2	.	.
CASTFSPAEQGHGYTF	TGCGCCAGCACCTTCTCCCCCGCCGAGCAGGGGCATGGCTACACCTTC	TRBJ1-2	TRBV5-1	.	.
CASSQAQRDFYEQYF	TGCGCCAGCAGCCAGGCCCAACGGGACTTCTACGAGCAGTACTTC	TRBJ2-7	TRBV4-1	.	.
CATSTRQGSTEAFF	TGTGCCACCAGCACCAGACAGGGGTCCACTGAAGCTTTCTTT	TRBJ1-1	TRBV15	TRBD1	once
CASSANSGRSNEQFF	TGTGCCAGCAGCGCCAATAGCGGGAGAAGCAATGAGCAGTTCTTC	TRBJ2-1	TRBV7-3	TRBD2	.
CASSMGFQPQHF	TGTGCCAGCAGTATGGGGTTTCAGCCCCAGCATTTT	TRBJ1-5	TRBV6-6	.	few
CASTYSGREDNEQFF	TGTGCCAGCACCTACTCCGGGCGGGAGGACAATGAGCAGTTCTTC	TRBJ2-1	TRBV7-9	TRBD2	.
CASTQTGGWGTEAFF	TGTGCCAGCACCCAGACAGGGGGCTGGGGCACTGAAGCTTTCTTT	TRBJ1-1	TRBV5-6	TRBD1	many
CASRGEGNGYTF	TGTGCCAGCAGGGGGGAAGGGAATGGCTACACCTTC	TRBJ1-2	TRBV21-1	.	.
CASSIYRVWAEQYF	TGTGCCAGCAGCATCTACAGGGTTTGGGCTGAGCAGTACTTC	TRBJ2-7	TRBV21-1	.	few
CASSQEPLTSTDTQYF	TGTGCCAGCAGCCAAGAACCCCTTACTAGCACAGATACGCAGTATTTT	TRBJ2-3	TRBV4-2	.	.
CASSESREFAYEQYF	TGTGCCAGCAGTGAGTCGCGGGAGTTCGCCTACGAGCAGTACTTC	TRBJ2-7	TRBV2	TRBD2	.
CASREDGGFYGYTF	TGTGCCAGCAGAGAGGACGGTGGGTTCTATGGCTACACCTTC	TRBJ1-2	TRBV2	.	once
CAISESRDQPQHF	TGTGCCATCAGTGAGTCGAGGGATCAGCCCCAGCATTTT	TRBJ1-5	TRBV10-3	.	few
CASSVNTGGSYNEQFF	TGCGCCAGCAGCGTAAACACGGGGGGCTCCTACAATGAGCAGTTCTTC	TRBJ2-1	TRBV5-1	TRBD2	.
CASSTGVLTDPYQPQHF	TGTGCCAGTAGTACCGGTGTTTTGACAGACCCCTATCAGCCCCAGCATTTT	TRBJ1-5	TRBV19	.	.
CASTGLADSTDTQYF	TGTGCCAGCACCGGGCTAGCAGACAGCACAGATACGCAGTATTTT	TRBJ2-3	TRBV2	.	.
CASSQYWPSEGVLSEQYF	TGCGCCAGCAGCCAATATTGGCCTTCGGAGGGGGTATTGAGCGAGCAGTACTTC	TRBJ2-7	TRBV4-1	.	.
CASSLPDGTQYF	TGTGCCAGCAGCTTACCCGACGGTACGCAGTATTTT	TRBJ2-3	TRBV7-7	.	.
CASSAPGGASGNTIYF	TGTGCCAGCAGTGCCCCGGGGGGGGCCTCTGGAAACACCATATATTTT	TRBJ1-3	TRBV28	.	few
CASSLGDSLETQYF	TGTGCCAGCAGCTTGGGGGACAGCTTAGAGACCCAGTACTTC	TRBJ2-5	TRBV5-8	TRBD1	.
CASSLGAGVYEQYF	TGTGCCAGCAGCTTAGGAGCGGGAGTCTACGAGCAGTACTTC	TRBJ2-7	TRBV7-2	TRBD2	.
CASSFTEETQYF	TGTGCCAGCAGCTTCACTGAAGAGACCCAGTACTTC	TRBJ2-5	TRBV7-9	.	.
CSVYGVEGLEKLFF	TGCAGCGTTTACGGGGTCGAGGGGCTTGAAAAACTGTTTTTT	TRBJ1-4	TRBV29-1	.	.